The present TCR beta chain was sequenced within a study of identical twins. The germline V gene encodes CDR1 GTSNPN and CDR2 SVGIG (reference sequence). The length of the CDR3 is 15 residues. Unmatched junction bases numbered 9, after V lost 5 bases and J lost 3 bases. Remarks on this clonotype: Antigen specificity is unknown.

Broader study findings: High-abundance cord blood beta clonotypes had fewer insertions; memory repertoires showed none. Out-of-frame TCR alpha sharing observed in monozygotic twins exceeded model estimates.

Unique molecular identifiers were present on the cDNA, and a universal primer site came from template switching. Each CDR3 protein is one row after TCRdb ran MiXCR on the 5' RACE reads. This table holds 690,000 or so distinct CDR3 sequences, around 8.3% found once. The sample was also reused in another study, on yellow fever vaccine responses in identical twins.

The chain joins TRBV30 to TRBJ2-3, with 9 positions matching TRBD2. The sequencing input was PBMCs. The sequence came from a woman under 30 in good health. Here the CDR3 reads CAWSGPSGVTDTQYF. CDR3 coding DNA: TGTGCCTGGTCCGGACCTAGCGGGGTAACAGATACGCAGTATTTT. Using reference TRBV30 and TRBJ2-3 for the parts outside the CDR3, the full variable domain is SQTIHQWPATLVQPVGSPLSLECTVEGTSNPNLYWYRQAAGRGLQLLFYSVGIGQISSEVPQNLSASRPQDRQFILSSKKLLLSDSGFYLCAWSGPSGVTDTQYFGPGTRLTVL.